This TCR beta chain was observed in a study of blood T cell repertoires in COVID-19. At the level of the study: The United States, Italy and Spain provided the acute and convalescent COVID-19 samples.

Some clones are missing from TCRdb's copy, which holds only in-frame ones; the method was immunoSEQ multiplex PCR. The table shows approximately 180,000 clones, with approximately 87% occurring only once. CDR3 length: 17 amino acids. The germline CDR1 and CDR2 sequences are LGHNA and YSLEER. J gave up 1 base and V 4 bases, and 10 bases lay outside the gene matches. Enrollment of patients from Seattle took place during active infection, with longitudinal follow-up. The receptor's source is a woman in her 70s with COVID-19, enrolled during active disease. Specimen: peripheral blood. The rearrangement links TRBV4-3 to TRBJ2-1; 7 bases line up with TRBD1. As DNA, the CDR3 is TGCGCCAGCAGCCGCCTCTACCGACAGGGATCCTACAATGAGCAGTTCTTC. This translates into CASSRLYRQGSYNEQFF.